Following are 6 T cell receptor beta chains from one sample sequenced in a study of T cells in Graves' hyperthyroidism and ophthalmopathy. RNA transcripts gave rise to amplified TCR beta CDR3 regions. RT-PCR in the first round (using the HTBI primer set) targeted the TCR CDR3. TCRdb reprocessed the multiplex PCR reads with MiXCR, giving one entry per CDR3 protein. The repertoire includes over 500,000 distinct CDR3 sequences, 16% of them detected once, and around 28% sits in the top ten. Sample: blood. These receptors were taken from a woman aged 25 to 39 with Graves' ophthalmopathy.

The chain uses TRBV11-3 and TRBJ2-1; the D is unclear. CDR1 SGHNT and CDR2 YENEEA come from the germline V gene. V shed 1 base and J shed 10 bases, with 11 bases lying between them. This CDR3 contains 13 residues. The CDR3 spells CASSLGQDWEQFF. The CDR3 region has the DNA TGTGCCAGCAGCTTAGGGCAGGATTGGGAGCAGTTCTTC.

The V call is TRBV6-2 or TRBV6-3, the J call TRBJ2-3, with TRBD2 identical over 15 bases. Losses at the gene ends were 2 bases for V and 4 bases for J; bases not matched to a gene: 4. The CDR3 has 17 residues. Germline V gives CDR1 MNHEY, CDR2 SVGEGT. This CDR3 reads CASSYGTSGRWADTQYF. The CDR3 coding sequence is TGTGCCAGCAGTTACGGGACTAGCGGGAGGTGGGCAGATACGCAGTATTTT.

Worth noting for this clonotype: This sequence may be a read error, since a much larger clone differs from it by one base. This rearrangement joins TRBV11-2 to TRBJ1-6; weak D call: TRBD1 (6 bases). The CDR3 spans 12 residues. CDR1 and CDR2 (germline): SGHAT, FQNNGV. DNA of the CDR3: TGTGCCAGCAGCCCGAGGGGGTCACCCCCCCACTTT. Translating it yields CASSPRGSPPHF.

This clonotype was recorded at least ten times. The chain employs TRBV20-1 and TRBJ2-4; D is undetermined. Germline V gene sequence: CDR1 DFQATT, CDR2 SNEGSKA (reference sequence). There are 15 residues in the CDR3. The V and J ends lost 6 bases and 4 bases respectively, with 19 bases between them. The CDR3: CSATDGRSPKNIQYF. CDR3 bases: TGCAGTGCCACTGATGGAAGGTCCCCGAAAAACATTCAGTACTTC.

This clonotype was seen more than once but under ten times. This rearrangement joins TRBV6-1 to TRBJ1-5; a weak D match, TRBD1 (5 bases). Germline V gene lookup returns CDR1 MNHNS and CDR2 SASEGT. The CDR3 is 19 amino acids. Trimming left V 7 bases short and J 0 bases short, with 25 bases between. In DNA, the CDR3 is TGTGCCAGCACTCGGTCCCATCAGGGCCTTATATATAGCAATCAGCCCCAGCATTTT. This codes for CASTRSHQGLIYSNQPQHF.

In this sample, this clonotype turned up many times. The chain links TRBV12-3 or TRBV12-4 to TRBJ2-1, with 14 bases that match TRBD2. Germline trimming cut 6 bases from V and 7 bases from J; bases unmatched to any gene: 11. This CDR3 region has 17 residues. CDR3 DNA: TGTGCCAGCAGCCACCGACTAGCGGGAGGGAATATAAATGAGCAGTTCTTC. It translates to CASSHRLAGGNINEQFF.